The 7 T cell receptor beta chains below were found in one sample sequenced in a study of cytomegalovirus exposure and HLA in healthy donors. Researchers ran the PCR with 60 Vbeta and 13 Jbeta primers. Data came from immunoSEQ multiplex PCR; TCRdb stores just in-frame clones and leaves some out. Its table records 120,000 to 150,000 clones. Material for sequencing was PBMCs. These receptor sequences come from a woman in her forties or fifties in good health and CMV-seronegative.

This chain uses TRBV10-2 with TRBJ1-1; D call uncertain. In germline, CDR1 is WSHSY, CDR2 SAAADI. The CDR3 sequence is 9 residues long. V lost 5 bases to trimming and J lost 7 bases, with 2 bases between them. CDR3: CASSREAFF. Here the CDR3 DNA reads TGCGCCAGCAGTCGTGAAGCTTTCTTT.

The CDR3 nucleotides are TGTGCCAGCAGCCAAATGGCGGGGGACAATGAGCAGTTCTTC. It encodes CASSQMAGDNEQFF. This chain joins TRBV4-2 and TRBJ2-1; TRBD2 matches 7 bases. V lost 2 bases to trimming and J lost 5 bases; unmatched junction nucleotides: 3. CDR1 is LGHNA, CDR2 YNFKEQ, per germline. The CDR3 spans 14 residues.

The V and J genes are TRBV19 and TRBJ1-2; D remains unclear. Germline loops: CDR1 LNHDA, CDR2 SQIVND (reference sequence). V was shortened by 3 bases and J by 2 bases, with 10 bases between the two germline ends. The CDR3 runs to 14 residues. CDR3 protein: CASSMGSRNYGYTF. The CDR3 DNA sequence: TGTGCCAGTAGTATGGGCAGTAGGAACTATGGCTACACCTTC. Full variable domain (outside the CDR3, taken from reference TRBV19 and TRBJ1-2): DGGITQSPKYLFRKEGQNVTLSCEQNLNHDAMYWYRQDPGQGLRLIYYSQIVNDFQKGDIAEGYSVSREKKESFPLTVTSAQKNPTAFYLCASSMGSRNYGYTFGSGTRLTVV.

The chain is built from TRBV7-9 and TRBJ1-5, with D hard to call. The CDR3 spans 12 residues. Trimming took off 5 bases at V and 1 base at J, with 3 bases between the two ends. Germline assignment: CDR1 SEHNR and CDR2 FQNEAQ (reference sequence). This chain's CDR3 is CASSVSNQPQHF. The CDR3 DNA reads TGTGCCAGCAGCGTAAGCAATCAGCCCCAGCATTTT.

The rearrangement links TRBV27 to TRBJ2-5, with 12 positions matching TRBD2. Germline CDR1 MNHEY, CDR2 SMNVEV (reference sequence). The ends lost 7 bases at V and 5 bases at J; junction bases unmatched: 11. The CDR3 consists of 16 residues. The CDR3 here is CASTKLAGGPGETQYF. CDR3 in DNA: TGTGCCAGCACCAAACTAGCGGGAGGACCCGGGGAGACCCAGTACTTC.

CDR3 coding DNA: TGTGCCAGCAGCTGGGGGGTAGAGACCGGGGAGCTGTTTTTT. This sequence encodes CASSWGVETGELFF. The chain joins TRBV7-3 to TRBJ2-2, with a tentative D call TRBD2 (6 bases). Germline-derived CDR1 and CDR2 are SGHTA and FQGTGA. Deletions cut 4 bases from V and 5 bases from J, with 11 bases between. The CDR3 loop spans 14 amino acids.

The CDR3 DNA reads as TGTGCCAGCAGCTTCCTTACAGGGGGCTACGAGCAGTACTTC. It specifies CASSFLTGGYEQYF. The chain couples TRBV7-2 to TRBJ2-7; 8 bases line up with TRBD1. CDR1 and CDR2 (germline): SGHTA, FQGNSA. This CDR3 comprises 14 residues. With 3 bases clipped from V and 3 bases from J, the junction kept 4 bases outside the gene matches.